This T cell receptor (beta chain) was identified in a study of cytomegalovirus exposure and HLA in healthy donors. Overall study findings and caveats: The investigators catalogued 150 to 200 TCR beta chains as cytomegalovirus-associated. Using the classifier, cytomegalovirus status was reportedly diagnosed with high specificity and sensitivity.

Sequenced by immunoSEQ multiplex PCR; TCRdb stores in-frame clones only, minus some. There are about 130,000 clones in the sample; over 90% occur only once, and roughly 1.3% lies in the top ten. Donors came from a validation cohort of some 130 subjects, distinct from the first 666-subject cohort. Of note for this clone: The antigen is not known.

The junction had 8 bases not matched to a gene; V was cut back by 6 bases and J by 3 bases. This CDR3 spans 15 amino acids. Per germline, CDR1 SGHRS and CDR2 YFSETQ. The chain uses TRBV5-1 and TRBJ1-5, with TRBD1 matching 8 bases. Sequencing input: PBMCs. This TCR derives from a woman younger than 30 in good health and CMV-seronegative. This CDR3 reads CASMMTGDPNQPQHF. CDR3 nucleotide sequence: TGCGCCAGCATGATGACAGGGGACCCCAATCAGCCCCAGCATTTT.